The clone carrying this TCR beta chain has at least ten counts. Its specificity is unknown. This record comes from a study of T cells after posttransplantation cyclophosphamide. Study-wide findings and caveats: Later post-transplant blood repertoires were often dominated by donor CD8+ memory clones. Recipient CMV seropositivity and CMV reactivation strongly tracked TRB clonality.

The CDR3 totals 11 residues. Germline CDR1 and CDR2: DFQATT and SNEGSKA (reference sequence). Deletions cut 3 bases from V and 6 bases from J, with 8 bases between. TCRdb keeps only in-frame clones here, not all; method: immunoSEQ multiplex PCR. This repertoire holds around 24,000 clones, and none appear only once. The chain employs TRBV20-1 and TRBJ1-1; D is perhaps TRBD1 (5 bases). What was sequenced was PBMCs. This sequence originates from a woman aged 60-75 years in good health, CMV-negative, and a related stem cell transplant donor. The CDR3 DNA reads as TGCAGTGCTAGTACGGGGGCTGAAGCTTTCTTT. It codes for CSASTGAEAFF.